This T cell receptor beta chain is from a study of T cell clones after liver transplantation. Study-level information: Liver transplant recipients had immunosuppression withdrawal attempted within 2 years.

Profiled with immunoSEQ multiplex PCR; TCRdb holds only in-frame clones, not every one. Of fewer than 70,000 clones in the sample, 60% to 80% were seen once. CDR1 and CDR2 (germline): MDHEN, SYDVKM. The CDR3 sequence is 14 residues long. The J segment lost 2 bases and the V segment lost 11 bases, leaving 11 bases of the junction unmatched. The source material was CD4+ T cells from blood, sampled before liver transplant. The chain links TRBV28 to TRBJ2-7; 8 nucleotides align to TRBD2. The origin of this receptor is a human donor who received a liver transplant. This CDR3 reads CAVSTGGLTYEQYF. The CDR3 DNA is TGTGCCGTCAGTACGGGGGGGCTTACCTACGAGCAGTACTTC.